One TCR beta chain is described in this entry. Its antigen is not yet known. No base quality information exists; no much larger clone differs at one position. Library preparation employed the immunoSEQ multiplex PCR assay. For the multiplex PCR, a mixture combining 60 forward primers for TCR Vbeta segments and 13 reverse primers for TCR Jbeta segments was used. The CDR3 region of rearranged TCR beta genes was amplified from genomic DNA by a multiplex PCR assay. On the Illumina HiSeq System, the amplified TCR beta libraries were sequenced as 87-base-pair reads. As for how the authors treated the data: A later analysis counted some 80 million unique TCR beta chains across the 500 to 850 repertoires, and about 10 million of these chains were shared by at least two donors. To remove PCR and sequencing errors, raw reads were error-corrected and collapsed into unique sequences using a nearest-neighbor algorithm that merged closely related sequences. V, D and J gene segments were assigned by aligning CDR3 sequences to IMGT reference sequences. Each retained sequence needed at least a six-nucleotide match to both a V gene segment and a J gene segment. Rearrangements were called productive when the CDR3 lacked stop codons and stayed in frame with V and J; all others were non-productive. Following IMGT convention, CDR3 was defined as the stretch from the second conserved V-encoded cysteine to the conserved J-encoded phenylalanine. Sequences without an unambiguous match to a single V gene segment were excluded from the earlier analysis of a few hundred of the donors. In an earlier analysis of approximately 560 of the donors, a V segment was called functional when productive rearrangements were above 56.7%, and segregating when the standard deviation between donors exceeded 5%. A statistical classification framework was built to diagnose cytomegalovirus status from the catalog of TCR beta chain sequences. In a later analysis, TCR nucleotide sequences were compared against IMGT/GENE-DB human TR gene sequences so that V and J genes could be assigned. A later analysis assigned CDR3 sequences and most-parsimonious VDJ recombination scenarios with the TCRdist pipeline. In a later analysis, each TCR beta chain was defined by its CDR3 amino acid sequence together with its V-gene family, and reads lacking a unique V-gene family were excluded. To address suspected cross-contamination and a sequencing artifact, a later analysis removed a few hundred highly shared, low-generation-probability nucleotide sequences. In a later analysis, a clonal expansion index was calculated for each public chain from normalized within-repertoire ranks of inferred template counts. In a later analysis, generation probabilities were computed with a VDJ recombination model fitted to out-of-frame rearrangements, and the resulting probabilities were checked against IGoR. A later analysis scored TCR-TCR, TCR-HLA and TCR-CMV co-occurrence with hypergeometric tests, applying a repertoire-size bias correction to TCR pairs. False discovery rates were estimated in a later analysis by permuting HLA or CMV assignments 20 times. A later analysis grouped co-occurring TCRs with DBSCAN, adding TCRdist sequence similarity when clustering within HLA-allele-positive subsets. Co-occurrence clustering excluded repertoires with fewer than 30,000 or more than 120,000 public chains, plus five with anomalous nucleotide sharing. TCRdb's version of the immuneACCESS table is confined to in-frame rearrangements and falls short of the full clone set. An unresolved V gene accounts for under half of the shortfall where checked; the remainder is of unknown origin. D and trimming come from the DNA, and the V and J calls and clone size come from that table. The sample table lists 150,000 to 200,000 clones, roughly three quarters of them with a count of one. The leading ten clones occupy roughly 7.4% of the sample.

The data are from a study of cytomegalovirus exposure and HLA in healthy donors listed by TCRdb under 2017. About the investigation overall: In an earlier analysis of some 550 of the donors, roughly 300 Gb of sequence data and approximately 100 million unique TCR beta sequences from about 190 million T cells were reported. An early release covering over 500 HLA-typed donors comprised approximately 290 gigabases of sequencing data and roughly 85 million unique TCR sequences. Among the 398 genotyped donors, approximately 76% belonged to the genetic ancestry cluster associated with self-reported Caucasian donors. The study aimed to test whether cataloging public T cell receptors could reveal signatures of past pathogen exposure. The study profiled the T cell repertoires of hundreds of subjects by immunosequencing and related them to cytomegalovirus serostatus. Along with the approximately 620-subject first cohort, a separate validation cohort of over a hundred different subjects was used. High-throughput TCR immunosequencing, statistical association of individual TCRs with disease status, and machine learning were combined to predict cytomegalovirus infection status. To study patterns of TCR occurrence, a later analysis re-analyzed previously published TCR beta repertoires from 600 to 750 donors and added high-resolution HLA genotyping. In the later analysis, no new phenotypic data were used to find candidate immune exposures; instead, reliance was placed on TCR beta sequences and their occurrence across donors. In an earlier analysis of a few hundred of the donors, high-throughput TCR beta sequencing was used to judge whether each TCR beta V gene segment behaved as functional or pseudogenic. Alongside the repertoire data, information on donor age, sex, ethnicity and CMV serostatus was compiled. A later genetic analysis took genome-wide SNP genotypes for about 55% of the 666 donors and used that subset as a discovery cohort. All discovery cohort repertoires had been generated on a single sequencing platform. HLA typing included class I and class II loci at four-digit resolution. The number of donors typed differed by locus, with roughly 620-630 for A, B, C, DRB1 and DQB1, 522 for DQA1, about 610 for DPA1, and around 450 for DPB1. Because of strong linkage in the cohort, four to six DR-DQ haplotypes were treated as single units for association and clustering. Across some 400 genotyped donors of the cohort, an average of approximately 240,000 unique TCR beta nucleotide sequences per donor were sequenced, and approximately 19% of those sequences were non-productive.

General conclusions and limits of the study: The cohort was sequenced for TCR beta chains only, and without alpha or paired-chain data the features that could be detected were limited. CMV serostatus was the only immune exposure information available for the cohort. The study listed 150 to 200 TCR beta chains as associated with cytomegalovirus. Across donors, most TCR sequences were observed very rarely, whereas some public TCRs were present in many individuals. According to a later analysis, most CMV-associated TCR beta chains appeared to be HLA-restricted, and the HLA associations seemed to be driven largely by CMV exposure. A later analysis associated 15,000 to 20,000 TCR beta sequences with specific HLA alleles at a false discovery rate of 0.05. Because counts were too low, fewer than 20 rarely observed V segments, including chromosome 9 orphons, were excluded from the earlier analysis of some 540 of the donors. V-gene and J-gene trimming of TCR beta chains was associated with a missense DCLRE1C variant in a later genetic analysis, and the association was replicated in an independent cohort. The classifier was reported to diagnose cytomegalovirus status with high specificity and sensitivity in both the original and validation cohorts. The 87-base-pair reads could not distinguish some IMGT-functional V segments, including TRBV6-2 and TRBV6-3, so those segments were excluded. When HLA alleles, especially DR and DQ, strongly co-occurred, TCR associations were difficult to assign to individual alleles. Three of the identified cytomegalovirus-associated TCR beta chains were confirmed in vitro to be specific for cytomegalovirus antigens. In a later analysis, TCR association rates were found to vary across HLA loci, with the most associated TCRs seen for DRB1 alleles and the fewest for HLA-C alleles. Roughly uniform sequencing depth across donors was assumed in presence/absence analyses, although this assumption may not hold. A group of highly shared sequence variants was considered likely to be a technical artifact of the sequencing pipeline. In an earlier analysis of 587 of the donors, most TCR beta V segments appeared in productive rearrangements about 87% or about 30% of the time, broadly matching IMGT annotations. Linkage disequilibrium might explain the correlated functional status among segregating V segments, but an unknown experimental factor could not be ruled out. According to a later genetic analysis, donors in an Asian-associated ancestry cluster had fewer N-insertions in productive TCRs than the approximately 630-donor mean. A later analysis found that HLA-associated TCR beta chains were more clonally expanded and had lower generation probabilities than equally common non-associated chains. Because HLA typing was missing for some donors at each locus, association tests included only the typed subset. A further reported finding was that TCR beta sequences accurately predicted the HLA-A and HLA-B alleles for most subjects in the first cohort. According to the authors, the approach could potentially be generalized to other disease states and immunological phenotypes. According to a later analysis, parvovirus B19, influenza, CMV and Epstein-Barr virus appeared linked to several top co-occurrence clusters.

The cohort comprised several hundred healthy bone marrow donors. At the time of sampling, all cohort members were nominally healthy, though unrecorded immune exposures were likely present. The donor tested CMV seropositive and was one of the 289 seropositive cohort members. A peripheral blood sample was provided by each donor, and peripheral blood mononuclear cells were used for TCR beta sequencing. The Qiagen DNeasy Blood Extraction Kit was used to extract genomic DNA from the blood cell samples. V is trimmed back by 3 bases and J by 4 bases, and the junction contains 16 bases that no gene match accounts for. From the germline V gene, CDR1 is SGHRS and CDR2 is YFSETQ. The CDR3 goes from the cysteine to the phenylalanine over 17 residues. Left in the record is the CDR3 DNA by itself, 51 bases read in frame from the first base.

This receptor chain uses TRBV5-1 and TRBJ2-7, with 7 junctional bases fitting TRBD2. The receptor comes from a male donor in good health and CMV-seropositive. Sequencing used PBMCs. The CDR3: CASSWEGRGPAYYEQYF. The bases read TGCGCCAGCAGCTGGGAGGGTCGGGGCCCTGCTTATTACGAGCAGTACTTC.